This is a list of T cell receptor beta chains from one sample in a study of shared clonotypes between healthy human individuals. The repertoire was sequenced with immunoSEQ multiplex PCR; TCRdb's copy has only in-frame clones and lacks some. The sample includes 1,400,000 or so clones, 98% of them seen just once. The sequenced sample consisted of naive CD4+ T cells sorted from blood. Receptors originate from a man aged 30-40 years in good health. Each CDR3 is given without its conserved first and last residue. The size entry is marked missing in some rows and otherwise reads once, few, many or a size class.

size	V	J	CDR3
NA	TRBV4-3	TRBJ2-3	ASSLTGMNTDTQY
NA	TRBV28	TRBJ1-2	ASSYRDIYGYT
NA	TRBV11-2	TRBJ2-1	ASSLHSEQF
NA	TRBV5-4	TRBJ1-1	ASSSRGQAHTEAF
NA	TRBV5-4	TRBJ2-2	AISPPGTRSVGELF
NA	TRBV9	TRBJ2-2	ASSAGTSGRVTGELF
NA	TRBV11-3	TRBJ2-3	ASSLFTGTDTQY
NA	TRBV5-6	TRBJ2-1	ASSLGGMPRNNEQF
NA	TRBV5-1	TRBJ2-1	ASSLWPQTVYNEQF
NA	TRBV5-4	TRBJ2-3	ASSLEAGEPTDTQY
NA	TRBV30	TRBJ1-3	AWSVSRVQHSGNTIY
NA	TRBV6-6	TRBJ2-1	ASSPWTSWTIDEQF
NA	TRBV6-1	TRBJ2-3	ASSERTDTQY
NA	TRBV5-4	TRBJ2-1	ASSLGGEGEQF
once	TRBV28	TRBJ2-2	ASLMVGELF
NA	TRBV6-4	TRBJ1-1	ASSAGAHTEAF
NA	TRBV12-2	TRBJ2-5	ASREIIGLAERFQETQY
NA	TRBV29-1	TRBJ1-1	SVKGVVSLNTEAF
NA	TRBV19	TRBJ2-7	ASSRTASVIHEQY
NA	TRBV5-4	TRBJ2-5	ASSAEVWETQY